This TCR beta chain emerged from a study of control samples from healthy donors and cancer patients. The CDR3 has 17 residues. Germline V gene lookup returns CDR1 SGHRS and CDR2 YFSETQ. Trimming left V 0 bases short and J 0 bases short, with 13 bases between. The repertoire was sequenced with immunoSEQ multiplex PCR; TCRdb's copy has only in-frame clones and lacks some. The sample has 190,000 or so clones, approximately 95% seen once. Sample: blood. The chain couples TRBV5-1 to TRBJ1-3, with D possibly TRBD1 on 5 matching bases. This sequence originates from a man aged 18 to 30 in good health. The CDR3, as DNA: TGCGCCAGCAGCTTGGGGGGGTCGATGAGCTCTGGAAACACCATATATTTT. Its translation is CASSLGGSMSSGNTIYF.